Below are 10 T cell receptor beta chains sequenced from a single sample in a study of blood T cell repertoires in COVID-19 (dated by TCRdb to 2018 to 2020). The method was the immunoSEQ multiplex PCR assay. TCRdb re-hosts the immuneACCESS table, in-frame sequences only. Its copies lack some clones; in the studies checked, an unresolved V gene accounts for under half of them, and the cause for the rest is not known. The sample table lists roughly 250,000 clones, 80% to 90% of them with a count of one. Of the sample, around 0.84% is held by the ten largest clones. The sample taken for sequencing was peripheral blood. The receptors come from a man aged 30 to 45 with acute or convalescent COVID-19.

The chain carries TRBV25-1 and TRBJ2-1; TRBD2 matches 14 bases. Per germline, CDR1 MGHDK and CDR2 SYGVNS. CDR3 length: 15 amino acids. V was clipped by 6 bases and J by 10 bases; unmatched bases: 8. The CDR3 reads CASSKRLAGGLEQFF. In DNA form, the CDR3 reads TGTGCCAGCAGCAAAAGACTAGCGGGGGGGCTGGAGCAGTTCTTC.

This chain links TRBV18 with TRBJ1-6; 10 nucleotides align to TRBD1. Germline V gives CDR1 KGHSH, CDR2 LQKENI. CDR3 size: 16 residues. The J segment lost 7 bases and the V segment lost 3 bases, leaving 6 bases of the junction unmatched. The CDR3 protein is CASSPERTGGNSPLHF. CDR3 sequence (DNA): TGTGCCAGCTCACCCGAGAGGACAGGGGGAAATTCACCCCTCCACTTT.

This clone was seen many times. The chain joins TRBV6-6 to TRBJ2-7; TRBD1 might be the D (6 bases). With 7 bases removed from V and 3 bases from J, the gap between germline ends came to 22 bases. CDR3 length equals 16 residues. Per germline, CDR1 MNHNY and CDR2 SVGAGI (reference sequence). The CDR3 is CASKWTASSYFYEQYF. The CDR3 DNA sequence: TGTGCCAGCAAGTGGACAGCAAGTTCTTACTTCTACGAGCAGTACTTC.

This clone showed up just once. For the CDR3, the DNA is TGTGCCAGCAGTTACATGAGGGACTCAGGAAACACCATATATTTT. As protein: CASSYMRDSGNTIYF. The genes are TRBV6-5 and TRBJ1-3; TRBD1 might be the D (5 bases). Between the trimmed V and J ends, which lost 2 bases and 4 bases, there was a span of 12 bases. The CDR3 is made up of 15 amino acids. CDR1 MNHEY and CDR2 SVGAGI come from the germline V gene.

The V gene is TRBV5-1, the J gene TRBJ2-3; 10 nucleotides match TRBD2. In germline, CDR1 is SGHRS, CDR2 YFSETQ. This CDR3 region has 15 residues. The V gene end was trimmed by 5 bases and the J gene end by 2 bases; junction bases not matched to a gene: 5. The CDR3 nucleotides read TGCGCCAGCAGATCACTAGCGGGAATCACAGATACGCAGTATTTT. This gives the protein CASRSLAGITDTQYF.

The chain combines TRBV6-5 with TRBJ1-6, with 10 nucleotides matching TRBD1. The germline CDR1 and CDR2 sequences are MNHEY and SVGAGI. The CDR3 loop spans 14 amino acids. Trimming removed 5 bases from V and 10 bases from J; junction bases left unmatched: 5. The CDR3 region has the DNA TGTGCCAGCAGTCCGGGACAGGGGAGATCACCCCTCCACTTT. This encodes CASSPGQGRSPLHF.

This rearrangement joins TRBV7-9 to TRBJ2-2; no clear D. Looked up from germline, CDR1 is SEHNR and CDR2 is FQNEAQ (reference sequence). The CDR3 extends over 16 amino acids. Deletions cut 5 bases from V and 0 bases from J, with 13 bases between. The CDR3 region is CASSPRRSTNTGELFF. CDR3 coding DNA: TGTGCCAGCAGCCCTAGAAGGTCAACGAACACCGGGGAGCTGTTTTTT.

This clone was seen only once. The CDR3 region has the DNA TGTGCCAGCAGCCAAGATCTTAGTGGCGGGGAGCTGTTTTTT. It translates to CASSQDLSGGELFF. This chain connects TRBV4-2 to TRBJ2-2; D is ambiguous. This CDR3 contains 14 residues. Germline CDR1 is LGHNA and CDR2 is YNFKEQ. Trimming removed 0 bases at V and 7 bases at J, with 9 bases between.

This clone was seen a single time. V gene TRBV6-2 or TRBV6-3 combines with J gene TRBJ1-1; D may be TRBD1 (5 bases). Deletions cut 1 base from V and 10 bases from J, with 13 bases between. CDR1 is MNHEY, CDR2 SVGEGT, per germline. The CDR3 loop spans 13 amino acids. CDR3 sequence reads: CASSYYSGMGAFF. In nucleotides, the CDR3 is TGTGCCAGCAGTTACTATTCAGGGATGGGAGCTTTCTTT.

The chain is built from TRBV6-5 and TRBJ2-4; perhaps TRBD1 as D (6 bases). The CDR3 is 16 amino acids. The V gene lost 4 bases and the J gene lost 2 bases, with 15 bases spanning the gap. The germline V gene has CDR1 MNHEY and CDR2 SVGAGI. In DNA, the CDR3 is TGTGCCAGCAGTTTTGGAAATCAGGGGACCAAAAACATTCAGTACTTC. Translated, it gives CASSFGNQGTKNIQYF.